What follows are 32 T cell receptor beta chains derived from one specimen sequenced in a study of shared T cell receptors in the human thymus. Sequencing was performed with immunoSEQ multiplex PCR; in TCRdb, only in-frame clones are kept and a portion is missing. Of some 640,000 clones listed, 87% are singletons. This sample was shared with a second study, whose subject was human thymus T cells.

Specimen: thymocytes. The receptors come from a boy younger than two with a congenital heart defect.

V is TRBV7-9 and J is TRBJ2-1; D is possibly TRBD2 (5 bases). V was cut by 5 bases and J by 7 bases, with 18 bases left in between. Germline CDR1 SEHNR, CDR2 FQNEAQ (reference sequence). The CDR3 sequence is 15 residues long. The CDR3, as DNA: TGTGCCAGCAGCACCGGGATCGGCCCGATAAATGAGCAGTTCTTC. This translates into CASSTGIGPINEQFF.

The chain uses TRBV19 and TRBJ2-1; 14 bases are shared with TRBD2. The CDR3 is 21 residues long. V lost 4 bases to trimming and J lost 2 bases; unmatched junction nucleotides: 16. Germline CDR1 LNHDA, CDR2 SQIVND (reference sequence). CDR3 sequence (DNA): TGTGCCAGTAGTACCTCCCCCTCCGGGACTAGCGGGAGTGGGGCCTACAATGAGCAGTTCTTC. Translation gives CASSTSPSGTSGSGAYNEQFF.

CDR3 protein: CASSLAVSNVLTF. The CDR3 region has the DNA TGTGCCAGCAGCTTGGCGGTAAGCAACGTCCTGACTTTC. The chain is built from TRBV5-6 and TRBJ2-6; D uncertain. The CDR3 is made up of 13 amino acids. Trimming took off 0 bases at V and 9 bases at J, with 7 bases between the two ends. Germline values: CDR1 SGHDT, CDR2 YYEEEE.

The genes are TRBV19 and TRBJ1-1; a possible D gene is TRBD1 (5 bases). The germline gives CDR1 LNHDA, CDR2 SQIVND (reference sequence). The CDR3 is made up of 14 amino acids. Trimming left V 5 bases short and J 1 base short, with 11 bases between. The CDR3 loop reads CASSPGGRNTEAFF. As DNA, the CDR3 is TGTGCCAGTAGTCCCGGGGGTCGGAACACTGAAGCTTTCTTT.

This clone came up once. The rearrangement joins TRBV30 to TRBJ1-5, with 8 bases that match TRBD1. In germline, CDR1 is GTSNPN, CDR2 SVGIG (reference sequence). The CDR3 has 14 amino acids. V lost 0 bases to trimming and J lost 5 bases; unmatched junction nucleotides: 3. CDR3 region: CAWSVAGGYQPQHF. The CDR3 coding sequence is TGTGCCTGGAGTGTAGCAGGGGGCTATCAGCCCCAGCATTTT.

The chain recombines TRBV10-3 with TRBJ2-1; tentative D call: TRBD2 (5 bases). V lost 8 bases, J lost 8 bases, and 22 bases lay in between. CDR3 length: 15 amino acids. The germline gives CDR1 ENHRY, CDR2 SYGVKD. The DNA of the CDR3 is TGTGCCATCGCCCAGCTAGGCGGGCCTGGCGATGAGCAGTTCTTC. Protein product: CAIAQLGGPGDEQFF.

The genes are TRBV10-2 and TRBJ2-5; 7 nucleotides line up with TRBD1. The J call may be mistaken, given a closer DNA end match to TRBJ2-7. Germline values: CDR1 WSHSY, CDR2 SAAADI. The CDR3 length is 16 residues. DNA of the CDR3: TGCGCCAGCAGGAAAGTCTACAGGGGATTCTCCTACGAGCAGTACTTC. Encoded protein: CASRKVYRGFSYEQYF.

This clone showed up just once. The V and J genes are TRBV28 and TRBJ1-5; D gene unclear. Germline-derived CDR1 and CDR2 are MDHEN and SYDVKM. Trimming pared 5 bases from V and 4 bases from J, leaving 18 bases between. This CDR3 spans 16 amino acids. CDR3 sequence: CASSQPDGGKNQPQHF. The CDR3 DNA reads TGTGCCAGCAGTCAACCGGACGGAGGCAAGAATCAGCCCCAGCATTTT.

This chain joins TRBV7-6 and TRBJ2-1; D is unresolved. Trimming pared 2 bases from V and 5 bases from J, leaving 7 bases between. The germline CDR1 and CDR2 sequences are SGHVS and FNYEAQ. The CDR3 length is 13 residues. The CDR3 is CASSLFSDNEQFF. The CDR3, as DNA: TGTGCCAGCAGCTTATTCAGCGACAATGAGCAGTTCTTC.

The J gene is TRBJ2-6, the V gene TRBV10-3; D perhaps matches TRBD1 (6 bases). CDR3 length equals 16 residues. CDR1 and CDR2 from the germline V gene are ENHRY and SYGVKD. V dropped 5 bases and J dropped 4 bases, with 15 bases sitting between them. The CDR3 coding sequence is TGTGCCATCAGTAGACAGGCCGGGTGGGGGGCCAACGTCCTGACTTTC. Translating gives CAISRQAGWGANVLTF.

The chain joins TRBV15 to TRBJ2-7, with D tentatively TRBD1 (5 bases). The germline V gene encodes CDR1 LNHNV and CDR2 YYDKDF (reference sequence). The length of the CDR3 is 14 residues. V was shortened by 3 bases and J by 2 bases, with 11 bases between the two germline ends. The CDR3 is CATSSSGQAYEQYF. The DNA for the CDR3 is TGTGCCACCAGCAGCTCAGGACAAGCCTACGAGCAGTACTTC.

The rearrangement uses TRBV10-1 and TRBJ2-2; 14 bases agree with TRBD2. The CDR3 has 21 residues. Germline assignment: CDR1 WNHNN and CDR2 SYGVQD (reference sequence). Trimming took 3 bases from V and 0 from J; bases not matched to a gene: 12. Here the CDR3 DNA reads TGCGCCAGCAGTGATACCACGGGACTAGCGGGAGTATTGGCGAACACCGGGGAGCTGTTTTTT. Translating it yields CASSDTTGLAGVLANTGELFF.

This chain links TRBV5-1 with TRBJ1-5; D is unclear. CDR3 length: 14 residues. Between the trimmed V and J ends, which lost 0 bases and 3 bases, there was a span of 7 bases. Germline V gene data show CDR1 as SGHRS and CDR2 as YFSETQ. CDR3 nucleotide sequence: TGCGCCAGCAGCTTGGCAGGTTACAATCAGCCCCAGCATTTT. Encoded protein: CASSLAGYNQPQHF.

The chain has TRBV30 and TRBJ2-3; no clear D. Germline-derived CDR1 and CDR2 are GTSNPN and SVGIG (reference sequence). The CDR3 sequence is 15 residues long. The V and J ends lost 1 base and 1 base respectively, with 12 bases between them. The CDR3 nucleotides read TGTGCCTGGAGTGATTGTGGGCTCTGCACAGATACGCAGTATTTT. Translation gives CAWSDCGLCTDTQYF.

The rearrangement uses TRBV9 and TRBJ1-5; D may be TRBD1 (6 bases). V was pared by 4 bases and J by 6 bases, with 29 bases between. The CDR3 sequence is 19 residues long. Germline lookup yields CDR1 SGDLS and CDR2 YYNGEE. Written as DNA, the CDR3 is TGTGCCAGCAGCCCCGAGGGGGTGGAGACAGGTGGGGATATTCAGCCCCAGCATTTT. Protein product: CASSPEGVETGGDIQPQHF.

The chain couples TRBV28 to TRBJ2-2, with no clear D. The CDR3 is made up of 12 amino acids. Germline CDR1 MDHEN, CDR2 SYDVKM. Trimming left V 3 bases short and J 9 bases short, with 8 bases between. CDR3 amino acids: CASSLGLRELFF. The CDR3 coding sequence is TGTGCCAGCAGTTTGGGCCTGCGGGAGCTGTTTTTT.

This chain links TRBV7-2 with TRBJ2-1; D unclear. This CDR3 is built from 15 residues. The germline gives CDR1 SGHTA, CDR2 FQGNSA. Trimming shortened V by 7 bases and J by 2 bases, and 15 bases separated the two germline ends. The CDR3 here is CASTLPLETYNEQFF. In DNA, the CDR3 is TGTGCCAGCACCCTCCCACTCGAAACCTACAATGAGCAGTTCTTC.

Worth noting for this clone: The same CDR3 can be traced to other DNA sequences in this sample. This sequence joins TRBV6-1 and TRBJ2-7; 7 bases agree with TRBD2. Germline lookup yields CDR1 MNHNS and CDR2 SASEGT. Trimming took 8 bases from V and 3 from J; bases not matched to a gene: 1. The length of the CDR3 is 11 residues. CDR3 coding DNA: TGTGCCAGCGGGGGGGGCTACGAGCAGTACTTC. Its protein product is CASGGGYEQYF.

V is TRBV4-3 and J is TRBJ2-2; 16 bases match TRBD2. Germline V gene data show CDR1 as LGHNA and CDR2 as YSLEER. The trim removed 0 bases at V and 6 bases at J, leaving 13 bases unmatched. This CDR3 comprises 21 residues. The CDR3, as DNA: TGCGCCAGCAGCCAAGATGGGGGGACTAGCGGGAGGGCCCGAGAGGCCGGGGAGCTGTTTTTT. This codes for CASSQDGGTSGRAREAGELFF.

The rearrangement joins TRBV5-4 to TRBJ2-1; TRBD1 is a possible D gene (6 bases). Deletions cut 6 bases from V and 0 bases from J, with 13 bases between. The CDR3 sequence is 15 residues long. Looked up from germline, CDR1 is SGHNT and CDR2 is YYREEE (reference sequence). The CDR3 DNA is TGTGCCAGCAACCTAGGGGGTAGCTCCTACAATGAGCAGTTCTTC. This sequence encodes CASNLGGSSYNEQFF.

CDR3 sequence (DNA): TGTGCCAGCAGTTCCCCTAGTCCCTCCTACAATGAGCAGTTCTTC. Translation: CASSSPSPSYNEQFF. The rearrangement links TRBV28 to TRBJ2-1; D remains unclear. Trimming pared 4 bases from V and 0 bases from J, leaving 10 bases between. The germline gives CDR1 MDHEN, CDR2 SYDVKM. CDR3 size: 15 residues.

In DNA form, the CDR3 reads TGTGCCAGCAGCTTGGGTACAGTTTTCCCCTACAATGAGCAGTTCTTC. It specifies CASSLGTVFPYNEQFF. The gene calls are TRBV5-6 and TRBJ2-1; D is unclear. Germline V gene data show CDR1 as SGHDT and CDR2 as YYEEEE. V was cut by 0 bases and J by 2 bases, with 12 bases left in between. The CDR3 is 16 amino acids.

V and J are TRBV5-1 and TRBJ2-5, with TRBD1 matching over 9 bases. V dropped 4 bases and J dropped 3; count of bases not matched to a gene: 10. The V gene's germline CDR1 is SGHRS and CDR2 YFSETQ. This CDR3 is built from 16 residues. CDR3 DNA sequence: TGCGCCAGCAGCCGTGCTGACAGGGGGGACGAAGAGACCCAGTACTTC. It translates to CASSRADRGDEETQYF.

The CDR3 coding sequence is TGTGCCACCGGGCCTTACATCACCGGGGAGCTGTTTTTT. Amino acid sequence: CATGPYITGELFF. The V call is TRBV15, the J call TRBJ2-2; no reliable D call. CDR1 is LNHNV, CDR2 YYDKDF, per germline (reference sequence). The CDR3 runs 13 residues. V gave up 8 bases and J gave up 4 bases, with 11 bases separating them.

J is TRBJ2-7 and V is TRBV27; TRBD2 aligns across 8 bases. V dropped 5 bases and J dropped 0; count of bases not matched to a gene: 15. Germline CDR1 is MNHEY and CDR2 is SMNVEV (reference sequence). The CDR3 consists of 18 residues. CDR3 nucleotides: TGTGCCAGCAGTCGCAACCGAGAGGCAGGACTAGCCTCCTACGAGCAGTACTTC. Its translation: CASSRNREAGLASYEQYF.

CDR3 region: CASPCSGNTIYF. CDR3 DNA sequence: TGTGCCAGCCCCTGCTCTGGAAACACCATATATTTT. J is TRBJ1-3 and V is TRBV21-1. TRBV21-1 is labeled a pseudogene. The CDR3 totals 12 residues.

The CDR3: CASRLPNGQSVFF. DNA for the CDR3: TGTGCCAGCAGACTTCCAAATGGGCAGTCTGTTTTCTTT. J is TRBJ1-1 and V is TRBV28; D remains unclear. The CDR3 is 13 amino acids. Trimming left V 6 bases short and J 13 bases short, with 21 bases between. Germline V gives CDR1 MDHEN, CDR2 SYDVKM.

This chain uses TRBV15 with TRBJ1-1, with D possibly being TRBD1 (5 bases). V was shortened by 4 bases and J by 1 base, with 7 bases between the two germline ends. Germline CDR1 is LNHNV and CDR2 is YYDKDF (reference sequence). The CDR3 sequence is 13 residues long. CDR3 sequence (DNA): TGTGCCACCAGCACTGACAGGAACACTGAAGCTTTCTTT. This encodes CATSTDRNTEAFF.

V usage is TRBV28 and J usage is TRBJ2-2; D is possibly TRBD2 (6 bases). CDR3 length: 14 amino acids. Trimming stripped 7 bases from V and 6 bases from J, with 15 bases between. Looked up from germline, CDR1 is MDHEN and CDR2 is SYDVKM. The CDR3 region has the DNA TGTGCCAGCACCTTGGAGGGTTATGCCGGGGAGCTGTTTTTT. This encodes CASTLEGYAGELFF. Variable domain in full (rest from reference TRBV28 and TRBJ2-2): DVKVTQSSRYLVKRTGEKVFLECVQDMDHENMFWYRQDPGLGLRLIYFSYDVKMKEKGDIPEGYSVSREKKERFSLILESASTNQTSMYLCASTLEGYAGELFFGEGSRLTVL.

V is TRBV27 and J is TRBJ2-7, with D hard to call. Germline CDR1 reads MNHEY; CDR2 reads SMNVEV (reference sequence). The CDR3 is 14 amino acids. The germline V and J ends were trimmed by 5 bases and 2 bases, with 13 bases remaining between them. The CDR3 DNA is TGTGCCAGCAGTACCCGGATGGCGGCCTACGAGCAGTACTTC. Protein sequence: CASSTRMAAYEQYF.

This clone was picked up one time. This chain joins TRBV9 and TRBJ2-7; maybe TRBD1 (5 bases). Trimming removed 3 bases from V and 2 bases from J, with 12 bases in between. The CDR3 is 14 residues long. Germline-derived CDR1 and CDR2 are SGDLS and YYNGEE. Here the CDR3 DNA reads TGTGCCAGCAGCGCCGACACAGGAACCTACGAGCAGTACTTC. Encoded protein: CASSADTGTYEQYF. Combining the CDR3 with reference TRBV9 and TRBJ2-7 gives the whole variable domain DSGVTQTPKHLITATGQRVTLRCSPRSGDLSVYWYQQSLDQGLQFLIQYYNGEERAKGNILERFSAQQFPDLHSELNLSSLELGDSALYFCASSADTGTYEQYFGPGTRLTVT.

This clone was counted once. The chain is built from TRBV7-2 and TRBJ2-7; no firm D call. CDR1 and CDR2 (germline): SGHTA, FQGNSA. The CDR3 runs 15 residues. The ends were cut back, 2 bases at V and 5 bases at J, with 16 bases in the middle. Here the CDR3 DNA reads TGTGCCAGCAGCTTACCACTTGCCATTCCCCACGAGCAGTACTTC. The encoded protein is CASSLPLAIPHEQYF.